The 15 T cell receptor beta chains below come from one sample, sequenced in a study of glioma-infiltrating T cells after dendritic cell vaccination. Profiling relied on immunoSEQ multiplex PCR, and the TCRdb table lists in-frame clones only, not all of them. The sample yields about 36,000 clones, 70% to 85% seen once. This specimen was blood, taken before dendritic cell vaccination. These receptors were obtained from a human donor with glioblastoma.

The chain combines TRBV19 with TRBJ2-5; D perhaps matches TRBD1 (5 bases). The DNA end is more similar to TRBJ2-7, so the J call may be wrong. CDR1 and CDR2 (germline): LNHDA, SQIVND (reference sequence). The CDR3 runs 11 residues. The CDR3 loop reads CASSIQGEQYF. The CDR3 DNA reads TGTGCCAGTAGTATACAGGGCGAGCAGTACTTC.

The V gene is TRBV19, the J gene TRBJ2-1; 16 nucleotides align to TRBD2. Germline-derived CDR1 and CDR2 are LNHDA and SQIVND (reference sequence). This CDR3 is 19 amino acids long. The V segment lost 7 bases and the J segment 4 bases; nucleotides outside the gene matches: 13. The CDR3 sequence: CASTSMGTSGGAGYNEQFF. The CDR3 DNA follows: TGTGCCAGTACCTCTATGGGGACTAGCGGGGGGGCAGGATACAATGAGCAGTTCTTC.

The chain has TRBV5-1 and TRBJ1-1, with 11 nucleotides matching TRBD1. This CDR3 is 15 amino acids long. The ends lost 3 bases at V and 6 bases at J; junction bases unmatched: 7. Germline CDR1 reads SGHRS; CDR2 reads YFSETQ. The CDR3 DNA reads TGCGCCAGCAGCTCCCAGGGACAGGGGGTTTCTGAAGCTTTCTTT. Translation: CASSSQGQGVSEAFF.

CDR3 nucleotide sequence: TGTGCCAGTAGTATGTCAAGGGCGGCGGGAAACTATGGCTACACCTTC. It encodes CASSMSRAAGNYGYTF. This chain joins TRBV19 and TRBJ1-2; D unresolved. The CDR3 runs to 16 residues. CDR1 and CDR2 (germline): LNHDA, SQIVND (reference sequence). Trimming took 3 bases from V and 2 from J, leaving 16 bases between them.

This clone has only a few counts. V is TRBV5-1 and J is TRBJ1-1; 7 bases match TRBD1. This CDR3 comprises 16 residues. Germline CDR1 and CDR2: SGHRS and YFSETQ. With V trimmed by 0 bases and J by 0 bases, 5 bases remained unmatched. DNA for the CDR3: TGCGCCAGCAGCTTGGGAACAGGGGTTTTGAACACTGAAGCTTTCTTT. Residues: CASSLGTGVLNTEAFF.

The J gene is TRBJ1-1, the V gene TRBV18; the D is unclear. V was shortened by 3 bases and J by 5 bases, with 10 bases between the two germline ends. Germline assignment: CDR1 KGHSH and CDR2 LQKENI. This CDR3 spans 13 amino acids. The CDR3 sequence is CASSPRGETEAFF. The CDR3 coding sequence is TGTGCCAGCTCACCGCGAGGTGAAACTGAAGCTTTCTTT.

The J gene is TRBJ2-3, the V gene TRBV4-1; possible D gene TRBD2, 6 bases. Trimming cost V 6 bases and J 2 bases, with 9 bases left between them. CDR1 and CDR2 (germline): MGHRA, YSYEKL. CDR3 length: 13 residues. In nucleotides, the CDR3 is TGCGCCAGCAGGGGACTTCTCACAGATACGCAGTATTTT. Its translation: CASRGLLTDTQYF.

This sequence joins TRBV4-2 and TRBJ2-3; D is perhaps TRBD2 (6 bases). Trimming removed 4 bases at V and 5 bases at J, with 19 bases between. This CDR3 has 16 amino acids. Germline V gene sequence: CDR1 LGHNA, CDR2 YNFKEQ. CDR3 region: CASSPKGSGPGDTQYF. CDR3 in DNA: TGTGCCAGCAGCCCTAAGGGCAGCGGGCCTGGAGATACGCAGTATTTT.

The chain is built from TRBV4-3 and TRBJ2-2; D is unclear. Trimming stripped 5 bases from V and 5 bases from J, with 6 bases between. Per the germline V gene, CDR1 is LGHNA and CDR2 is YSLEER. The CDR3 length is 12 residues. The DNA of the CDR3 is TGCGCCAGCAGCGTTAGAACCGGGGAGCTGTTTTTT. Its translation: CASSVRTGELFF.

This chain connects TRBV7-9 to TRBJ2-5; 8 bases line up with TRBD2. CDR1 SEHNR and CDR2 FQNEAQ come from the germline V gene (reference sequence). The CDR3 totals 15 residues. With V trimmed by 5 bases and J by 3 bases, 8 bases remained unmatched. In DNA form, the CDR3 reads TGTGCCAGCAGCGCCGGCCGGGGACTAGAAGAGACCCAGTACTTC. Protein product: CASSAGRGLEETQYF.

The V and J genes are TRBV5-1 and TRBJ2-7, with a possible D match to TRBD1 (6 bases). In germline, CDR1 is SGHRS, CDR2 YFSETQ. The CDR3 spans 14 residues. V was pared by 4 bases and J by 0 bases, with 11 bases between. As DNA, the CDR3 is TGCGCCAGCAGCCTCGGACAGAGCTCCTACGAGCAGTACTTC. This codes for CASSLGQSSYEQYF.

This rearrangement joins TRBV28 to TRBJ2-2; 9 nucleotides match TRBD1. Unmatched junction bases numbered 8, after V lost 4 bases and J lost 8 bases. CDR3 length: 15 amino acids. CDR1 MDHEN and CDR2 SYDVKM come from the germline V gene. The CDR3 protein is CASSSTGTGWGELFF. As DNA, the CDR3 is TGTGCCAGCAGTTCAACCGGGACAGGGTGGGGGGAGCTGTTTTTT.

CDR3 sequence reads: CASSWGTGATQLYEQYF. CDR3 DNA: TGTGCCAGCAGCTGGGGGACAGGGGCTACGCAGCTCTACGAGCAGTACTTC. The J gene is TRBJ2-7, the V gene TRBV7-2, with 10 nucleotides matching TRBD1. The V and J ends lost 4 bases and 3 bases, in that order; junction bases with no gene match: 12. This CDR3 has 17 residues. The germline V gene has CDR1 SGHTA and CDR2 FQGNSA.

The rearrangement links TRBV6-6 to TRBJ2-7, with D possibly being TRBD1 (5 bases). The CDR3 is made up of 13 amino acids. V was cut by 7 bases and J by 2 bases, with 12 bases left in between. Germline lookup yields CDR1 MNHNY and CDR2 SVGAGI (reference sequence). As DNA, the CDR3 is TGTGCCAGCACCCTGACAGAAACCTACGAGCAGTACTTC. It is translated as CASTLTETYEQYF.

This clone has a single count. This chain links TRBV7-9 with TRBJ1-4; possible D gene TRBD1, 6 bases. V lost 5 bases to trimming and J lost 0 bases, with 16 bases between them. The CDR3 spans 17 residues. Germline CDR1 reads SEHNR; CDR2 reads FQNEAQ (reference sequence). DNA of the CDR3: TGTGCCAGCAGCGGACAGAGCCTTACCGCAACTAATGAAAAACTGTTTTTT. Protein: CASSGQSLTATNEKLFF.